The 6 T cell receptor beta chains below come from one sample, sequenced in a study of blood T cells in healthy people across ages. Using a J-beta primer mix together with a sample-barcoded 5' primer, a second PCR was run for about 6 to 11 cycles. TCRdb independently ran MiXCR on the 5' RACE reads; one entry per CDR3 protein. The table includes over 700,000 distinct CDR3 sequences, 40% to 65% detected once. Sequencing input: blood. These receptors were obtained from an elderly man in good health.

J is TRBJ2-5 and V is TRBV12-3 or TRBV12-4, with 7 bases aligning to TRBD2. The DNA end is a closer match to TRBJ2-7, so the J assignment may be wrong. This CDR3 has 13 amino acids. CDR3 bases: TGTGCCAGCAGTGGCCGTCGGGGGGACGAGCAGTACTTC. Translating gives CASSGRRGDEQYF.

V gene TRBV27 combines with J gene TRBJ2-7; 9 bases agree with TRBD1. CDR1 and CDR2 (germline): MNHEY, SMNVEV (reference sequence). The CDR3 is made up of 14 amino acids. With V trimmed by 7 bases and J by 4 bases, 8 bases remained unmatched. The DNA of the CDR3 is TGTGCCAGCATAATCGTGGGACAGGGATACGAGCAGTACTTC. Encoded protein: CASIIVGQGYEQYF.

This clonotype was found a few times. As DNA, the CDR3 is TGCGCCAGCAGCTTGGAAGAGGGGACAGGGCCCTACAATGAGCAGTTCTTC. This sequence encodes CASSLEEGTGPYNEQFF. The chain joins TRBV5-1 to TRBJ2-1, with 9 bases identical to TRBD1. CDR3 size: 17 residues. J lost 2 bases, V lost 0 bases, and 6 bases had no gene match. Germline loops: CDR1 SGHRS, CDR2 YFSETQ.

A few counts support this clonotype. This chain connects TRBV4-2 to TRBJ2-3, with 11 bases that match TRBD2. Germline CDR1 and CDR2: LGHNA and YNFKEQ. V shed 0 bases and J 0 bases; nucleotides not matched to a gene: 2. This CDR3 is 17 amino acids long. This CDR3 is CASSQEPSGRSTDTQYF. CDR3 bases: TGTGCCAGCAGCCAAGAACCTAGCGGGAGGAGCACAGATACGCAGTATTTT.

In its sample, this clonotype was seen a few times. The rearrangement uses TRBV7-9 and TRBJ1-2, with D possibly TRBD1 on 5 matching bases. The CDR3 is made up of 13 amino acids. V lost 7 bases to trimming and J lost 7 bases, with 16 bases between them. Germline-derived CDR1 and CDR2 are SEHNR and FQNEAQ (reference sequence). The CDR3 region is CASTPVGRVGYTF. The CDR3 bases are TGTGCCAGCACCCCGGTTGGCAGGGTTGGCTACACCTTC.

This rearrangement joins TRBV2 to TRBJ1-2; D unclear. Trimming stripped 8 bases from V and 5 bases from J, with 15 bases between. The CDR3 totals 13 residues. Germline values: CDR1 SNHLY, CDR2 FYNNEI. Written as DNA, the CDR3 is TGTGCCAGCGGAACCCTTCACGGGTATGGCTACACCTTC. It is translated as CASGTLHGYGYTF.